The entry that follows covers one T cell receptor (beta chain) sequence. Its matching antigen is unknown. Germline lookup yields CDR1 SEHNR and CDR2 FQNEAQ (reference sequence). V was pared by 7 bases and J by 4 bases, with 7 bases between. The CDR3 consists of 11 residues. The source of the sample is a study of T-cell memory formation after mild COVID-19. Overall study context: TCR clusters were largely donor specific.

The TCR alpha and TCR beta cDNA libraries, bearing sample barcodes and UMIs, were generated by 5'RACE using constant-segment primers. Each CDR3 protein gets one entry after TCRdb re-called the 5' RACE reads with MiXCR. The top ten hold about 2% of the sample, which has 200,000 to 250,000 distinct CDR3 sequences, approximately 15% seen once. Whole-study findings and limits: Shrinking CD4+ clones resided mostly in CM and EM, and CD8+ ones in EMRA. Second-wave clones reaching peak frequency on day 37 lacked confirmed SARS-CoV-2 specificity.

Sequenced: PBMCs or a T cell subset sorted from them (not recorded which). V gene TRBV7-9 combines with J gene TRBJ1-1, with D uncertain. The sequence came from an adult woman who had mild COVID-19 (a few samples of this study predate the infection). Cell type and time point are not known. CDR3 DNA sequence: TGTGCCAGCATCAAAACCACTGAAGCTTTCTTT. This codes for CASIKTTEAFF.